The present TCR beta chain was sequenced within a study of vaccination effects on CD4 cells after COVID-19. Study context: Post-vaccine samples followed the second dose by a median of 72 days.

On this clone: Its antigen is not known.

Overall study results and limits: Early timepoints after infection were absent, and convalescent patients were few in the study.

This table comes from immunoSEQ multiplex PCR, and its TCRdb copy is limited to in-frame clones, with some not included. There are 65,000 to 70,000 clones in the sample; approximately 76% occur only once, and 0.9% to 1% lies in the top ten. CD4+ T cells specific for antigen were expanded with viral peptide pools by the ViraFEST assay before sequencing. Isolating CD4+ T cells followed 9 to 10 days of culture. Participants were vaccinated with two doses of either the BNT162b2 or mRNA-1273 vaccine. Roughly 1.9 million PBMC were placed in each well, which was supplemented with roughly 10 IU/ml IL-2 and about 10 ug/ml peptides. In the cultures, half the medium was exchanged for IL-2 medium on days 3 and 7. This TCR derives from a human donor who received a COVID-19 vaccine. Sequenced material: CD4+ T cells from PBMCs cultured with HCoV-OC43 spike peptides, taken after COVID-19 vaccination. Regarding subset: HCoV-OC43 spike overlapping peptide pool stimulation.

DNA for the CDR3: TGTGCCAGCAGCGTCCGGGACACAGATACGCAGTATTTT. Protein: CASSVRDTDTQYF. V and J are TRBV7-9 and TRBJ2-3; the D gene is possibly TRBD2 (5 bases). CDR1 and CDR2 (germline): SEHNR, FQNEAQ (reference sequence). V lost 5 bases and J lost 2, with 8 bases in between. This CDR3 has 13 residues.